This TCR beta chain was found in a study of blood T cell repertoires in COVID-19 (TCRdb year 2020). For the study in its entirety: Samples from collaborators originated in the United States, Italy and Spain and spanned both the acute and convalescent phases of COVID-19. The prospective study material was composed of cDNA or gDNA derived from T cells, B-cell-depleted T cells, or PBMCs. Subjects who had been exposed to COVID-19, were actively infected with it, or had recovered from it provided the deeply sampled blood TCRbeta repertoires that made up the dataset. The repertoires were released in a freely available public database intended as a resource for research on the immune response to SARS-CoV-2. The samples were drawn from the first 160 participants of the ongoing ImmuneRACE study and from 950 to 1,500 subjects provided by 6 global collaborators. Nearly every sample came with metadata listing a de-identified subject ID, COVID-19 status, age in years and sex. Where available, HLA class I and class II types were taken from metadata supplied by the sample provider and were not determined by assay-based typing.

As to this clone: The target of this receptor is not known. The record has no base qualities; no much larger clone is one base away.

The germline V gene (reference sequence) yields MNHNY for CDR1 and SVGAGI for CDR2. The CDR3 starts with the cysteine, ends with the phenylalanine, and has 14 residues. Only CDR3 DNA is held: 42 bases, read in frame from base 1. Deletion took 6 bases off V and 4 bases off J, with a span of 13 bases between the germline ends. TCRbeta CDR3 regions were amplified from genomic DNA by means of the immunoSEQ Assay, a bias-controlled multiplex PCR. Per the original workflow: The number of nucleated cells in each sample was estimated by amplification of reference gene primers within the assay. Sequence reads were collapsed and filtered to measure the absolute abundance of every unique TCRbeta CDR3 rearrangement. Productive Simpson clonality was computed per sample as the square root of Simpson's diversity index over productive rearrangements. The source is immuneACCESS, and TCRdb retained only in-frame sequences with V and J called. Part of the clones is not carried over; for the studies checked, unresolved V genes explain less than half of this, and the remainder is unexplained. V, J and clone size derive from that table, while D and trimming were established from the DNA sequence. In this sample the table shows under 150,000 clones, 70% to 90% of which occur a single time. The ten most abundant clones make up approximately 2.7% of the sample.

Collaborating institutions collected whole blood in K2EDTA tubes following their own protocols. For TCRbeta analysis, collaborator samples were shipped as frozen whole blood, as isolated PBMCs, or as DNA extracted from either sample type. Study-wide findings and limitations: Clinical and demographic metadata were provided uncurated, with the amount varying by source and participant.

Material for sequencing was peripheral blood. The sequence derives from a woman in her thirties or forties with active or convalescent COVID-19. This sequence uses TRBV6-6 and TRBJ1-5; D gene: possibly TRBD1, on 6 matching bases. The CDR3 region has the sequence CASRPGQPNQPQHF. Here is the DNA: TGTGCCAGCAGACCAGGACAGCCAAATCAGCCCCAGCATTTT.